This T cell receptor beta chain was retrieved from a study of CD4 and CD8 cells across lung adenocarcinoma regions. The patients had localized lung adenocarcinoma, a non-small cell subtype. V was cut by 6 bases and J by 9 bases, with 10 bases left in between. The CDR3 sequence is 11 residues long. Germline assignment: CDR1 SGHRS and CDR2 YFSETQ. TCRdb called the PCR reads again in MiXCR, with one record for every CDR3 protein. The repertoire includes 7,500 to 10,000 distinct CDR3 sequences, around 43% of them detected once, and around 19% sits in the top ten. The rearrangement uses TRBV5-1 and TRBJ2-1, with D maybe TRBD2 (6 bases). The specimen was CD4+ T cells from the margin of a lung tumor. The source of this sequence is a female donor with lung adenocarcinoma. The CD4 and CD8 labels of this study may be unreliable. As DNA, the CDR3 is TGCGCCAGCAAGGAGGGAGCTGAGCAGTTCTTC. Translation gives CASKEGAEQFF.